The clone carrying this T cell receptor (beta chain) has a handful of counts. The target antigen is unknown. The sample originates from a study of identical twins. MiXCR, applied by TCRdb to the 5' RACE reads, yields one record per CDR3 protein. The table shows roughly 720,000 distinct CDR3 sequences, with 15% to 20% occurring only once. Whole-study results and caveats: Model-predicted out-of-frame TCR alpha sharing fell below observed values in monozygotic twins. Within cord blood, abundant beta clonotypes carried fewer insertions, but memory repertoires showed no such trend.

These data also formed part of another study, on T cells expressing NK-cell markers. That work contributes: For a handful of donors, these clonotypes were likewise the leading ones in the CD3+CD56-NKG2C+ fraction.

The sequence was obtained from a young woman in good health. Sequenced material: PBMCs.

CDR3 nucleotides: TGTGCCAGCAGTGACAAACCCGGGACTAGCACCGGGGAGCTGTTTTTT. Amino acids: CASSDKPGTSTGELFF. The chain recombines TRBV6-4 with TRBJ2-2; 8 nucleotides agree with TRBD2. CDR1 is MRHNA and CDR2 is SNTAGT in the germline V gene. V lost 2 bases to trimming and J lost 4 bases; unmatched junction nucleotides: 6. CDR3 size: 16 residues.